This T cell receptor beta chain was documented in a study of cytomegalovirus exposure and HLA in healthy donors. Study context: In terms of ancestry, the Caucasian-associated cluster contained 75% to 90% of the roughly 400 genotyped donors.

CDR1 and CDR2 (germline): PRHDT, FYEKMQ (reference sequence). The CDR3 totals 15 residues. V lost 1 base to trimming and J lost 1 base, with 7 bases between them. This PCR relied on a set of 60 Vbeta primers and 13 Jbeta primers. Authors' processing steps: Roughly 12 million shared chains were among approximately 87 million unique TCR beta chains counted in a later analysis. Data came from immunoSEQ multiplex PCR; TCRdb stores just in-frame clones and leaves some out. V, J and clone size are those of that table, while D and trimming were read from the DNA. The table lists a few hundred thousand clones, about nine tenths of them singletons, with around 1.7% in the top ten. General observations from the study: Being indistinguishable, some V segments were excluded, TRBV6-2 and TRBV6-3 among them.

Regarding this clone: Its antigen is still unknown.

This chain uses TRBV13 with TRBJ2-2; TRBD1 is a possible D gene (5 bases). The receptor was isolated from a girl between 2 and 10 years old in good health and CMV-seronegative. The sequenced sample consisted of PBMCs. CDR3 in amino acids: CASSLDRMNTGELFF. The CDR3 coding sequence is TGTGCCAGCAGCTTAGACAGGATGAACACCGGGGAGCTGTTTTTT.